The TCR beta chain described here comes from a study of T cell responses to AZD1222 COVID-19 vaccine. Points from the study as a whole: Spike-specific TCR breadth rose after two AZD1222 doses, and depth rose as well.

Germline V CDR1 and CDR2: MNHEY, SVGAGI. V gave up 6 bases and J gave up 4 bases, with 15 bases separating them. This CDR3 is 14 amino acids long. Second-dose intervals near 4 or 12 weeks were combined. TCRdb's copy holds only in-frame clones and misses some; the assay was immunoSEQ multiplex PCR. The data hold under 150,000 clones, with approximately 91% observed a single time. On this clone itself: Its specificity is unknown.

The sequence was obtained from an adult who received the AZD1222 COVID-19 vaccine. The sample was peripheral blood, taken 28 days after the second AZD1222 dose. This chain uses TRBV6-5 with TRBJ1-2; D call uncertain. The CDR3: CASSDRVVGYGYTF. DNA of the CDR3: TGTGCCAGCAGCGATAGAGTGGTAGGCTATGGCTACACCTTC.